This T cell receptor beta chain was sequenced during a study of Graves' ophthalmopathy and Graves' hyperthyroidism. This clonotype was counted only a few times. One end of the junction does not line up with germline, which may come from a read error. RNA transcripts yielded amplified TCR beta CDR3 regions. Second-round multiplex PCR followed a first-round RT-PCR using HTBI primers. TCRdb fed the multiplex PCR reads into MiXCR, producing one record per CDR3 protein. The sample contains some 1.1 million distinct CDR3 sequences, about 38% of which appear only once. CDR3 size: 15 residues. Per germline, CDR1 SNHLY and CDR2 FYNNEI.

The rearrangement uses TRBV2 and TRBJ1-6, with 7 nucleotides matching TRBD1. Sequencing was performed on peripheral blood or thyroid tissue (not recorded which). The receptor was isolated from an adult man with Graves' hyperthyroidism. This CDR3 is CASSQGGERWTPLHF. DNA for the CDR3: TGCGCCAGCAGCCAGGGGGGGGAGCGTTGGACACCCCTCCACTTT.